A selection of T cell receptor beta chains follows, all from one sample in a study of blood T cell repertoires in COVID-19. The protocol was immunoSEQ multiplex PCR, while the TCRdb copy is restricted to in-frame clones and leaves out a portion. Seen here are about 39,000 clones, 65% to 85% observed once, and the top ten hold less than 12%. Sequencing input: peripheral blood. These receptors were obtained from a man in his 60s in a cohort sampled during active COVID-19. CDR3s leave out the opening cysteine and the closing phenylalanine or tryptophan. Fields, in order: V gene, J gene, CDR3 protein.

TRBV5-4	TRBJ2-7	ASSLVGGPTYEQY
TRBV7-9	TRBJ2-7	ASSLAGAGRAEEQY
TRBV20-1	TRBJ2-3	SASRPDTDTQY
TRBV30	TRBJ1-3	AWSGSGNTIY
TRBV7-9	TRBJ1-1	ASSLRGAEAF
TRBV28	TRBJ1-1	ASSFGQGKAF
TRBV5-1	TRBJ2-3	ASSPLAGVSTDTQY
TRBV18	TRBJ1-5	ATGTGGDQPQH
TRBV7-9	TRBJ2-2	ASSPLAGGPAGELF
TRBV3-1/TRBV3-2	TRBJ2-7	ASSRSSSSYEQY
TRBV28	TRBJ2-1	ASSFLYNEQF
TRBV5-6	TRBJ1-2	ASSFHGRGYGYT
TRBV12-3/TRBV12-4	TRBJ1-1	ASSFGRNTEAF
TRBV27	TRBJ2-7	ASSLHGLSEQY
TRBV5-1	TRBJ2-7	ASSPGAYEQY
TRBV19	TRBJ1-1	ASSNEVNTEAF